This TCR beta chain was found in a study of CD8+ T cells in alopecia areata. Study-level information: Treated individuals took tofacitinib by mouth, 5 to 10 mg twice daily. The share of scalp area affected provided the severity score for treated patients.

Broader study findings: Mouse data revealed clearer TCR sharing than patient data did, a gap possibly tied to HLA.

This clone has only a few counts. Its antigen is unidentified. CDR3 length equals 16 residues. Germline CDR1 reads SGHTA; CDR2 reads FQGTGA. V was clipped by 0 bases and J by 2 bases; unmatched bases: 3. RNA extraction was followed by reverse transcription into cDNA, which acted as the sequencing template. Sequencing used immunoSEQ multiplex PCR; TCRdb keeps in-frame clones, though not all of them. This table has roughly 210,000 clones, approximately 45% appearing once. Treatment described: oral pan-JAK inhibitor, 5-10 mg twice daily. The sequence came from a human donor with alopecia areata. J is TRBJ2-3 and V is TRBV7-3, with 9 bases fitting TRBD1. The sequenced sample was CD4+ T cells sorted from blood, obtained at approximately week 36, from a patient treated with tofacitinib. CDR3 residues: CASSLTRDRVTDTQYF. CDR3 DNA: TGTGCCAGCAGCTTAACCCGGGACAGGGTCACAGATACGCAGTATTTT.